This T cell receptor beta chain was identified in a study of blood T cell repertoires in COVID-19 (TCRdb year 2020). About the investigation overall: Samples from collaborators originated in the United States, Italy and Spain and spanned both the acute and convalescent phases of COVID-19. Samples were obtained from the ongoing ImmuneRACE study (first 160 participants) and from over a thousand subjects provided by 6 global collaborators. Subjects who had been exposed to COVID-19, were actively infected with it, or had recovered from it provided the deeply sampled blood TCRbeta repertoires that made up the dataset. The repertoires were released in a freely available public database meant as a resource for research on the immune response to SARS-CoV-2. A de-identified subject ID, COVID-19 status, age in years and sex were almost always included in the sample metadata. Where HLA class I and class II types were available, the types were taken from metadata supplied by the sample provider, not from assay-based typing. The prospective study material was composed of cDNA or gDNA derived from T cells, B-cell-depleted T cells, or PBMCs. Broader findings and caveats from the paper: The quantity of clinical and demographic metadata differed by source and by participant and was supplied without curation.

From a lookup of the germline V gene (reference sequence), CDR1 and CDR2 are LGHDT and YNNKEL. The trim is 6 bases for V and 14 bases for J, with a gap of 28 bases between the germline ends. The CDR3 starts with the cysteine, ends with the phenylalanine, and has 15 residues. The kept DNA is CDR3 alone, 45 bases in frame from the first base. The immunoSEQ Assay, a bias-controlled multiplex PCR, was used to amplify TCRbeta CDR3 regions from genomic DNA. Under the source paper's analysis protocol: The number of nucleated cells in each sample was estimated from the amplification of reference gene primers within the assay. To quantify the absolute abundance of each unique TCRbeta CDR3 rearrangement, sequence reads were collapsed and filtered. For each sample, productive Simpson clonality was calculated as the square root of Simpson's diversity index across productive rearrangements. TCRdb took this table from immuneACCESS and kept in-frame rearrangements with V and J called. Such tables lack part of the clones; where checked against another copy, unresolved V genes explain under half of the gap, and the rest is unexplained. The V and J calls and clone size come from that table; D and trimming were worked out from the DNA. The sample table lists some 200,000 clones, around 82% of them with a count of one. The top ten hold 12% of the sample.

This clone has more than one count but fewer than ten. This clone's antigen is unknown. No quality values exist for individual bases; no much larger clone is one base distant. In the prospective study, participants were roughly 18 to 89 years old, resided in fewer than 25 geographic areas of the United States, and were enrolled through a virtual design. To assign participants to cohorts, the prospective study relied on clinical history that participants themselves reported in a screening survey and a study questionnaire. ImmuneRACE Cohort 3 recovered participants were defined by two consecutive negative NP/OP PCR tests, healthcare professional clearance, or symptom resolution. Mobile phlebotomists in the prospective study collected whole blood, serum and a nasopharyngeal or oropharyngeal swab from every participant. Prospective study participants could optionally give additional blood draws and questionnaires over an approximately 2-month period. Before DNA extraction, prospective study blood samples were shipped either frozen or at room temperature.

This chain joins TRBV3-1 (or the pseudogene TRBV3-2) to TRBJ1-2, with TRBD1 perhaps the D gene, on 6 matching bases. What was sequenced was PBMCs or T cells enriched from blood (not recorded which). The origin of this receptor is a middle-aged man who had recovered from COVID-19. The nucleotides are TGTGCCAGCAGGCGCACGGACAGTGAATTATTCGGTCGTACCTTC. Its protein reads: CASRRTDSELFGRTF.